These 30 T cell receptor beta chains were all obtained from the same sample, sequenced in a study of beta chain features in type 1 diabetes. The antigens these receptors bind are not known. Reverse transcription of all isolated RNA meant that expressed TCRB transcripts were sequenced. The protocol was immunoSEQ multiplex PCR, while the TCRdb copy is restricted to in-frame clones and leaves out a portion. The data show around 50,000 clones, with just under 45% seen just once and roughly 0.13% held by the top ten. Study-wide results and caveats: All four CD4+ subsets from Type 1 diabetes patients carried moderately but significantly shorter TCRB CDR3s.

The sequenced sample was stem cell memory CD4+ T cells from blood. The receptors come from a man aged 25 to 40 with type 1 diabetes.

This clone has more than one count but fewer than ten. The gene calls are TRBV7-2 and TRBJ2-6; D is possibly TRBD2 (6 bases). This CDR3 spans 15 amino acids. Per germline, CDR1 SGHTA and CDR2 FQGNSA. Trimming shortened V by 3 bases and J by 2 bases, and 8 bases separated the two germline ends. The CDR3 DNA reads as TGTGCCAGCAGCTTGGAGGGAACTGGGGCCAACGTCCTGACTTTC. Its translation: CASSLEGTGANVLTF.

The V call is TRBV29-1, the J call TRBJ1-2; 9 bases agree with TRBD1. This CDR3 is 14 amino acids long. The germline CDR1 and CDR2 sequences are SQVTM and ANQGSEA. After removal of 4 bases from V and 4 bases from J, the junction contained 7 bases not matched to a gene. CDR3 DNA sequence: TGCAGCGTTGTCGGGACAGGGACTGCCTATGGCTACACCTTC. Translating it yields CSVVGTGTAYGYTF.

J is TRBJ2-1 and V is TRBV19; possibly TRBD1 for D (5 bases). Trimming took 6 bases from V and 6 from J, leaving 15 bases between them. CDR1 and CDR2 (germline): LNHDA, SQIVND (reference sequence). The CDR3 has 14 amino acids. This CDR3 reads CASREGVLINEQFF. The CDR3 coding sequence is TGTGCCAGTAGAGAAGGGGTCCTCATCAATGAGCAGTTCTTC.

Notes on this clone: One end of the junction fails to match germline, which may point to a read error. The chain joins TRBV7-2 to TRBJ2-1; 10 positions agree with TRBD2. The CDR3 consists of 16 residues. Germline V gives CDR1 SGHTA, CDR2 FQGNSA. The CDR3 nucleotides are TGTGCCAGCAGCCTAGCGGGGGCGGGAGGGCACAATGAGCAGTTCTTC. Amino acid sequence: CASSLAGAGGHNEQFF.

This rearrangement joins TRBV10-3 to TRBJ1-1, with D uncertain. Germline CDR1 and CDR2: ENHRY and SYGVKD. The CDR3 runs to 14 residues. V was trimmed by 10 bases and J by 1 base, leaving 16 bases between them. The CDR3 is CATSNSIRNTEAFF. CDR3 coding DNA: TGTGCCACCTCCAATAGTATCCGGAACACTGAAGCTTTCTTT.

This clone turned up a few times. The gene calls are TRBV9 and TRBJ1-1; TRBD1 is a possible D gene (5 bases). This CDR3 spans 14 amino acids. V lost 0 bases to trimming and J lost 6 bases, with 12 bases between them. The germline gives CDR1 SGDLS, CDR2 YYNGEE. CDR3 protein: CASSVDPAGAEAFF. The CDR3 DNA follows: TGTGCCAGCAGCGTAGACCCAGCGGGGGCTGAAGCTTTCTTT.

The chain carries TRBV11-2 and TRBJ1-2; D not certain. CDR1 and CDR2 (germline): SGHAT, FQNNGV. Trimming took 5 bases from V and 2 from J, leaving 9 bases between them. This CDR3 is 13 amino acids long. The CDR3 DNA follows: TGTGCCAGCAGCCCCGGGAGAAACTATGGCTACACCTTC. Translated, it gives CASSPGRNYGYTF.

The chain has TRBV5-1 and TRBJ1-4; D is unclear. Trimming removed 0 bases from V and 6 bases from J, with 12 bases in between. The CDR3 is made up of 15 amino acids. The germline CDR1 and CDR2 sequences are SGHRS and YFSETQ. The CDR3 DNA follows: TGCGCCAGCAGCTTGGGTGGCAGCGATCATGAAAAACTGTTTTTT. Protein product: CASSLGGSDHEKLFF.

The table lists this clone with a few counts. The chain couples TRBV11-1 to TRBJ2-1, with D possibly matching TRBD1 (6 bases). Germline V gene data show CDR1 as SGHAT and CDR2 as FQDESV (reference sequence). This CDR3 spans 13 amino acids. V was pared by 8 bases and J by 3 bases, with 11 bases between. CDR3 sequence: CASAGTLYNEQFF. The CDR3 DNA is TGTGCCAGCGCCGGGACACTCTACAATGAGCAGTTCTTC. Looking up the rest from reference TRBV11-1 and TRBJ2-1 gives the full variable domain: EAEVAQSPRYKITEKSQAVAFWCDPISGHATLYWYRQILGQGPELLVQFQDESVVDDSQLPKDRFSAERLKGVDSTLKIQPAELGDSAMYLCASAGTLYNEQFFGPGTRLTVL.

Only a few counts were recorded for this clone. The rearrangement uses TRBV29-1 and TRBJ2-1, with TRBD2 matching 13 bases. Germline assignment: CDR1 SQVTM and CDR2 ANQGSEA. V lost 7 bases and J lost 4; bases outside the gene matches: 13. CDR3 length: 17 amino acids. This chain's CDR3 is CSARGLAGTKRYNEQFF. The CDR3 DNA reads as TGCAGCGCCCGGGGACTAGCGGGAACGAAGCGATACAATGAGCAGTTCTTC.

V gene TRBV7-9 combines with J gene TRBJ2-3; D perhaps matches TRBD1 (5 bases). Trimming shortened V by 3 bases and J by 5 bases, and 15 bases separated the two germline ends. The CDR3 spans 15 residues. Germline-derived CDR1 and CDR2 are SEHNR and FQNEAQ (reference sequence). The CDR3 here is CASSFRERRGDTQYF. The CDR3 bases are TGTGCCAGCAGCTTCAGGGAAAGGCGAGGAGATACGCAGTATTTT. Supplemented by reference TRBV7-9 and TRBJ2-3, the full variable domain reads DTGVSQNPRHKITKRGQNVTFRCDPISEHNRLYWYRQTLGQGPEFLTYFQNEAQLEKSRLLSDRFSAERPKGSFSTLEIQRTEQGDSAMYLCASSFRERRGDTQYFGPGTRLTVL.

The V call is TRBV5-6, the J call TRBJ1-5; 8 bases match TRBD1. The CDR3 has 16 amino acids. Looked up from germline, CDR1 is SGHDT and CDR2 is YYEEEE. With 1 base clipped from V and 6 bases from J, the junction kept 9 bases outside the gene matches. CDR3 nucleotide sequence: TGTGCCAGCAGCTTGACAGGGGGTGGACCCGGTCAGCCCCAGCATTTT. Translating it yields CASSLTGGGPGQPQHF.

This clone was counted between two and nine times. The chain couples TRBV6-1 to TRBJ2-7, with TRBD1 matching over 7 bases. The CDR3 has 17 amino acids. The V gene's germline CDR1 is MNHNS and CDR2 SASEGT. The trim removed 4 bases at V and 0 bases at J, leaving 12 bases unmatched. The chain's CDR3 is CASSGEWDSKFSYEQYF. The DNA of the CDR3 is TGTGCCAGCAGTGGTGAATGGGACAGCAAATTCTCCTACGAGCAGTACTTC.

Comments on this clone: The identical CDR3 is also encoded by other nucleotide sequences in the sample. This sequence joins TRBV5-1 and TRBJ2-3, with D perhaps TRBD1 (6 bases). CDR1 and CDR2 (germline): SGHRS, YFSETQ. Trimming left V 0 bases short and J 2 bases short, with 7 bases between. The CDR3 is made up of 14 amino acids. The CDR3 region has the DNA TGCGCCAGCAGCTTGGGGGGGCCCACAGATACGCAGTATTTT. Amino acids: CASSLGGPTDTQYF.

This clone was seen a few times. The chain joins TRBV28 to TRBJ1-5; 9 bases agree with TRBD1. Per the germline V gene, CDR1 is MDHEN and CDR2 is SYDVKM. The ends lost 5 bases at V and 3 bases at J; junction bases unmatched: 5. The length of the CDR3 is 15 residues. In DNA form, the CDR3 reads TGTGCCAGCAGTCCGGGACAGGGATTCAATCAGCCCCAGCATTTT. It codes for CASSPGQGFNQPQHF. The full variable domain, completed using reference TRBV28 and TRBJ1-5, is DVKVTQSSRYLVKRTGEKVFLECVQDMDHENMFWYRQDPGLGLRLIYFSYDVKMKEKGDIPEGYSVSREKKERFSLILESASTNQTSMYLCASSPGQGFNQPQHFGDGTRLSIL.

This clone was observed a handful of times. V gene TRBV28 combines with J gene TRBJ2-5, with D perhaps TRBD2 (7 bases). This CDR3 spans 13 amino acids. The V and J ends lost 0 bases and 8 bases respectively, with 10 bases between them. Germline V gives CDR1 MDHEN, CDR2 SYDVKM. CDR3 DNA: TGTGCCAGCAGTTTATGGGGGGGGCAAACCCAGTACTTC. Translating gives CASSLWGGQTQYF.

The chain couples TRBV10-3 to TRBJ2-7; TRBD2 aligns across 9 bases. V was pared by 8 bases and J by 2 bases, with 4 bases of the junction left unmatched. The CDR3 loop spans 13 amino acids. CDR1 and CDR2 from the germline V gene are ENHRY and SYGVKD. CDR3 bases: TGTGCCATCGGCGGGAGGGCCACCTACGAGCAGTACTTC. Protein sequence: CAIGGRATYEQYF.

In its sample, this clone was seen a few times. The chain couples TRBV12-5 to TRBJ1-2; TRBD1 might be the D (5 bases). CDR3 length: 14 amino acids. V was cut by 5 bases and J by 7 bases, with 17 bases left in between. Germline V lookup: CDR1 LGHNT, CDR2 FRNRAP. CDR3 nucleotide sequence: TGTGCTAGTGGTCCACATCCCGGGGGGGGTGGCTACACCTTC. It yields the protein CASGPHPGGGGYTF.

The CDR3 DNA sequence: TGTGCCAGCTCTAAGACAGATTCCTACGAGCAGTACTTC. As protein: CASSKTDSYEQYF. The rearrangement links TRBV18 to TRBJ2-7; D may be TRBD1 (5 bases). The CDR3 is 13 amino acids. Trimming removed 6 bases at V and 1 base at J, with 10 bases between. Per germline, CDR1 KGHSH and CDR2 LQKENI. The full variable domain, completed using reference TRBV18 and TRBJ2-7, is NAGVMQNPRHLVRRRGQEARLRCSPMKGHSHVYWYRQLPEEGLKFMVYLQKENIIDESGMPKERFSAEFPKEGPSILRIQQVVRGDSAAYFCASSKTDSYEQYFGPGTRLTVT.

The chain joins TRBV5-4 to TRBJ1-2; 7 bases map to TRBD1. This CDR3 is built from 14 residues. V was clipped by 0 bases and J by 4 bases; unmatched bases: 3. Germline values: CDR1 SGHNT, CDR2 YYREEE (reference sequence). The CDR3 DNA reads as TGTGCCAGCAGCTTGGAACGGACAGGCTATGGCTACACCTTC. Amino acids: CASSLERTGYGYTF.

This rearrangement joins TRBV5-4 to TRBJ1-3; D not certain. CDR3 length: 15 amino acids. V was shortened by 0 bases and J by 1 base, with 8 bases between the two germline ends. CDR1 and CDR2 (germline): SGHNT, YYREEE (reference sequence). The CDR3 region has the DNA TGTGCCAGCAGCTTGGGACCGAGGTCTGGAAACACCATATATTTT. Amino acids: CASSLGPRSGNTIYF.

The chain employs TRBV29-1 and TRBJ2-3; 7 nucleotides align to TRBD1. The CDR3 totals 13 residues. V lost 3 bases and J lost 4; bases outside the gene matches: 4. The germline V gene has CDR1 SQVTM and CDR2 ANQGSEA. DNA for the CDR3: TGCAGCGTTGAGCAGGGGGTATCAGATACGCAGTATTTT. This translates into CSVEQGVSDTQYF.

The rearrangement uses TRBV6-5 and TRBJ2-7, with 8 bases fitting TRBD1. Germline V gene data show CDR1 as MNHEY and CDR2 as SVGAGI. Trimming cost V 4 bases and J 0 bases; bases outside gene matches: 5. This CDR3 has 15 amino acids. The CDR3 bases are TGTGCCAGCAGTTTCCGCAGGGGGCACTCCTACGAGCAGTACTTC. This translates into CASSFRRGHSYEQYF.

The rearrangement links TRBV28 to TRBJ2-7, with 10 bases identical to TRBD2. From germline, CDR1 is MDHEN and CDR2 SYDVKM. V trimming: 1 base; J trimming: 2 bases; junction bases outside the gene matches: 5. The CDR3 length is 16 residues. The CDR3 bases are TGTGCCAGCAGTTTATCCACTAGCGGGGCCGCCTACGAGCAGTACTTC. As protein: CASSLSTSGAAYEQYF.

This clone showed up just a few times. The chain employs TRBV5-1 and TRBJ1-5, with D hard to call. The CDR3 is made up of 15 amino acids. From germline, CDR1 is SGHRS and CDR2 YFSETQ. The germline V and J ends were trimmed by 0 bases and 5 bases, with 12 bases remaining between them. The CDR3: CASSLAEEEDQPQHF. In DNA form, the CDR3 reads TGCGCCAGCAGCTTGGCCGAAGAGGAGGATCAGCCCCAGCATTTT.

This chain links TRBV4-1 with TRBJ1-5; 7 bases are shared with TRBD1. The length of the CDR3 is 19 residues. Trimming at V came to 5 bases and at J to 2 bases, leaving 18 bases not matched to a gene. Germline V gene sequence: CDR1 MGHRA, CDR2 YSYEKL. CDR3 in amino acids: CASSAKPGQTPIRNQPQHF. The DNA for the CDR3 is TGCGCCAGCAGCGCAAAACCGGGACAGACACCTATTCGCAATCAGCCCCAGCATTTT.

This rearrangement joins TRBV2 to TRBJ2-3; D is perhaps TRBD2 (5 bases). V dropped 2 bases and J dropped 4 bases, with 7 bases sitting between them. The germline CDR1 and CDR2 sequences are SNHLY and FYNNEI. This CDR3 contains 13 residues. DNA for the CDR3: TGTGCCAGCAGTGAACGCGGGCCAGATACGCAGTATTTT. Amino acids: CASSERGPDTQYF.

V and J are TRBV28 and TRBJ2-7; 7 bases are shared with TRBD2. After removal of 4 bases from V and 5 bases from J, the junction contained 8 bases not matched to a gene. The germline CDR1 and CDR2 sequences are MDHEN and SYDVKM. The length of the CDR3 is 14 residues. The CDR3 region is CASSSAGTRDEQYF. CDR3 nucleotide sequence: TGTGCCAGCAGTTCAGCGGGAACAAGAGACGAGCAGTACTTC. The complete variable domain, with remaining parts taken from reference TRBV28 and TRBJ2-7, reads DVKVTQSSRYLVKRTGEKVFLECVQDMDHENMFWYRQDPGLGLRLIYFSYDVKMKEKGDIPEGYSVSREKKERFSLILESASTNQTSMYLCASSSAGTRDEQYFGPGTRLTVT.

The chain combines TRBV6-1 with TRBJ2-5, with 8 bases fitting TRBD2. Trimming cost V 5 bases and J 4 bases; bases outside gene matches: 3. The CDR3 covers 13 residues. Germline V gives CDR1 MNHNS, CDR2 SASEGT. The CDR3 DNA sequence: TGTGCCAGCAGTTGGCTAGCGGGAGAGACCCAGTACTTC. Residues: CASSWLAGETQYF.

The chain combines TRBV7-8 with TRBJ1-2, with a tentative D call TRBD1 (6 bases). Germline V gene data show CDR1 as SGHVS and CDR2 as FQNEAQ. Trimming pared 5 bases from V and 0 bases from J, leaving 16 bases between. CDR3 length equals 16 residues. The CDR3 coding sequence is TGTGCCAGCAGCCCGGTTCCAGGGGCTACTAACTATGGCTACACCTTC. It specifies CASSPVPGATNYGYTF.